This is a list of T cell receptor beta chains from one sample in a study of blood T cell repertoires in COVID-19. Assay: immunoSEQ multiplex PCR; the TCRdb copy retains only in-frame clones and omits some. The repertoire holds fewer than 85,000 clones, with roughly four fifths as singletons. Specimen: peripheral blood. These receptors were obtained from a human donor in a cohort sampled during active COVID-19. Each CDR3 is given with its conserved first and last residue. D genes are given only for firm matches. Expanded clones are given a class, and other clones once, few, many or no size at all.

clone_size d_call j_call v_call cdr3_nt cdr3_aa
NA NA TRBJ1-2 TRBV6-5 TGTGCCAGCAGCGCGGGCCTGGACTATGGCTACACCTTC CASSAGLDYGYTF
NA NA TRBJ2-5 TRBV5-4 TGTGCCAGCAGCTTGGCCTGGGGGGAAGAGACCCAGTACTTC CASSLAWGEETQYF
NA TRBD1 TRBJ1-6 TRBV19 TGTGCCAGTAGTATAGAAACAGGGGGCTATTCACCCCTCCACTTT CASSIETGGYSPLHF
once TRBD1 TRBJ1-5 TRBV6-5 TGTGCCAGCAGACCAGGACAGGGGGCGGCTCAGCCCCAGCATTTT CASRPGQGAAQPQHF
NA NA TRBJ2-5 TRBV13 TGTGCCAGCAGCTTTCAGGTCCAAGAGACCCAGTACTTC CASSFQVQETQYF
NA TRBD2 TRBJ2-3 TRBV3-1/TRBV3-2 TGTGCCAGCAGCCGTAGCGGGGGAAGCACAGATACGCAGTATTTT CASSRSGGSTDTQYF
once TRBD1 TRBJ1-4 TRBV12-5 TGTGCTAGTGGTTTGGCTTCAGGGGGCGCGACAGCAACTAATGAAAAACTGTTTTTT CASGLASGGATATNEKLFF
once TRBD2 TRBJ2-3 TRBV24-1 TGTGCCACCAGTGATTCGGGGGGGCCCGCAGATACGCAGTATTTT CATSDSGGPADTQYF
NA NA TRBJ2-1 TRBV6-1 TGTGCCAGCAGTGAAAGAGTTAGGGGATACAATGAGCAGTTCTTC CASSERVRGYNEQFF
NA NA TRBJ2-4 TRBV20-1 TGCAGTGCTAGTAAGATGCAACTAGCCAAAAACATTCAGTACTTC CSASKMQLAKNIQYF
NA NA TRBJ2-5 TRBV27 TGTGCCAGCAGTTTATACCCCCGGCGAGCGGTACAAGAGACCCAGTACTTC CASSLYPRRAVQETQYF
NA TRBD1 TRBJ1-1 TRBV25-1 TGTGCCAGCAGTGCGGCGAATCGACAGGGTCCGGGCACTGAAGCTTTCTTT CASSAANRQGPGTEAFF
NA NA TRBJ2-3 TRBV4-2 TGTGCCAGCAGCCAGGGGGGGGCCACAGATACGCAGTATTTT CASSQGGATDTQYF
NA TRBD1 TRBJ1-3 TRBV15 TGTGCCACCAGCAGAGGGACAGGGGATCCTGGAAACACCATATATTTT CATSRGTGDPGNTIYF
NA NA TRBJ2-7 TRBV4-2 TGTGCCAGCAGCCCGAATCCGGGTGGTGGGTCCTACGAGCAGTACTTC CASSPNPGGGSYEQYF
NA NA TRBJ1-2 TRBV7-2 TGTGCCAGCAGCTTAAGTCTGATGGGCGTCTATGGCTACACCTTC CASSLSLMGVYGYTF
NA TRBD1 TRBJ2-2 TRBV9 TGTGCCAGCAGCCCCACGACAGGGACCGGCGGGGAGCTGTTTTTT CASSPTTGTGGELFF
NA TRBD2 TRBJ2-7 TRBV5-4 TGTGCCAGCAGCTTTGGGACGACTAGCGGGGGCGACGAGCAGTACTTC CASSFGTTSGGDEQYF
few NA TRBJ2-5 TRBV5-4 TGTGCCAGCAGCTTGGCCGGGGCGGGGGAGACCCAGTACTTC CASSLAGAGETQYF
many NA TRBJ2-7 TRBV27 TGTGCCAGCAGTACTTTGAGCTCCTACGAGCAGTACTTC CASSTLSSYEQYF
NA TRBD1 TRBJ1-6 TRBV5-1 TGCGCCAGCAGCTTCCGGGACAGGGATAATTCACCCCTCCACTTT CASSFRDRDNSPLHF
NA TRBD1 TRBJ2-7 TRBV6-6 TGTGCCAGCAGCCCGACAGGGAAGCCCTACGAGCAGTACTTC CASSPTGKPYEQYF
once NA TRBJ1-6 TRBV19 TGTGCCAGTAGTATATTTCCAGGAGGGTCACAGACCTATAATTCACCCCTCCACTTT CASSIFPGGSQTYNSPLHF
NA NA TRBJ1-2 TRBV2 TGTGCCAGCAGTGCTCGGGGTTTTGGGAACTATGGCTACACCTTC CASSARGFGNYGYTF
NA TRBD2 TRBJ2-1 TRBV2 TGTGCCAGCAGTGGGGGGACTAGCCGTAGGTACAATGAGCAGTTCTTC CASSGGTSRRYNEQFF
NA NA TRBJ2-7 TRBV19 TGTGCCAGTACCGACAGATCCTACGAGCAGTACTTC CASTDRSYEQYF
NA NA TRBJ2-7 TRBV19 TGTGCCAGTAGTATCCGGGACACCGAGCAGTACTTC CASSIRDTEQYF
NA TRBD2 TRBJ2-2 TRBV5-1 TGCGCCAGCAGCTCCCGGACTAGCGGGAACCCGGGGGAGCTGTTTTTT CASSSRTSGNPGELFF
few TRBD2 TRBJ2-2 TRBV9 TGTGCCAGCAGCGTAGCAGCGGGGCTTGACACCGGGGAGCTGTTTTTT CASSVAAGLDTGELFF
NA TRBD1 TRBJ2-7 TRBV2 TGTGCCAGCAGTGATGAGCAGGGGGCCTCCTACGAGCAGTACTTC CASSDEQGASYEQYF
NA TRBD2 TRBJ2-1 TRBV5-1 TGCGCCAGCAGCTTGGTATCTAGCGGTTACAATGAGCAGTTCTTC CASSLVSSGYNEQFF